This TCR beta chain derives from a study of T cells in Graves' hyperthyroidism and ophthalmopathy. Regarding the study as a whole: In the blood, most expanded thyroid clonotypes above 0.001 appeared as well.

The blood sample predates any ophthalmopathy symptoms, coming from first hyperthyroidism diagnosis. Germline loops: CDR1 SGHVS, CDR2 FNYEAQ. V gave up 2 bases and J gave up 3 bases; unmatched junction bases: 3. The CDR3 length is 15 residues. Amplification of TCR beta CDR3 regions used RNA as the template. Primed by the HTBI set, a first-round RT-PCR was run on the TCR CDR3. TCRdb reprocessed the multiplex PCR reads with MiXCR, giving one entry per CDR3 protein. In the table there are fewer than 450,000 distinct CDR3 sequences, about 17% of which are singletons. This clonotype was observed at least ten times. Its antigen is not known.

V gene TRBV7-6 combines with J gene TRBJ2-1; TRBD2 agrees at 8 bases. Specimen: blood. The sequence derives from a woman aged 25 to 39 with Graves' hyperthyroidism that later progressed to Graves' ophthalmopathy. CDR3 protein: CASSLQLAVYNEQFF. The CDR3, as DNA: TGTGCCAGCAGCTTACAACTAGCGGTCTACAATGAGCAGTTCTTC. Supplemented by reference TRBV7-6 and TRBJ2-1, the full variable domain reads GAGVSQSPRYKVTKRGQDVALRCDPISGHVSLYWYRQALGQGPEFLTYFNYEAQQDKSGLPNDRFSAERPEGSISTLTIQRTEQRDSAMYRCASSLQLAVYNEQFFGPGTRLTVL.